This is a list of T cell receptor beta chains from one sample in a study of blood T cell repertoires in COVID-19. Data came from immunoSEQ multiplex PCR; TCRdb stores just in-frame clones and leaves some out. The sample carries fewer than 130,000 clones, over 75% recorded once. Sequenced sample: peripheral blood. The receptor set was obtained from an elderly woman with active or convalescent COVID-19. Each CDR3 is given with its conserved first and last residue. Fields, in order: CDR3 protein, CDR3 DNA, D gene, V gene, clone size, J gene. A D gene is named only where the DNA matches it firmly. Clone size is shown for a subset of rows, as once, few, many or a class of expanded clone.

CDR3: CSAKRQGSYTF
DNA: TGCAGTGCCAAAAGACAGGGAAGCTACACCTTC
D: TRBD1
V: TRBV20-1
size: .
J: TRBJ1-2

CDR3: CACGTTDTQYF
DNA: TGTGCCTGCGGAACAACAGATACGCAGTATTTT
D: .
V: TRBV30
size: .
J: TRBJ2-3

CDR3: CASSPVGAGVNIRNNEQFF
DNA: TGTGCCAGCAGCCCCGTGGGAGCGGGAGTTAATATAAGGAACAATGAGCAGTTCTTC
D: TRBD2
V: TRBV7-8
size: .
J: TRBJ2-1

CDR3: CASSLARVQETQYF
DNA: TGTGCCAGCAGCTTGGCCCGTGTACAAGAGACCCAGTACTTC
D: .
V: TRBV5-5
size: .
J: TRBJ2-5

CDR3: CASSPPREGWSYNEQFF
DNA: TGTGCCAGCAGTCCGCCCCGAGAGGGATGGTCCTACAATGAGCAGTTCTTC
D: .
V: TRBV28
size: .
J: TRBJ2-1

CDR3: CASSLGGVRITEAFF
DNA: TGTGCCAGCAGCTTAGGCGGAGTACGGATCACTGAAGCTTTCTTT
D: .
V: TRBV7-9
size: once
J: TRBJ1-1

CDR3: CASSSRQVPTYEQYF
DNA: TGCGCCAGCAGCTCCCGTCAGGTCCCCACCTACGAGCAGTACTTC
D: .
V: TRBV5-1
size: .
J: TRBJ2-7

CDR3: CASSALDSSNYGYTF
DNA: TGTGCCAGCAGCGCCTTGGACAGTTCTAACTATGGCTACACCTTC
D: .
V: TRBV7-9
size: once
J: TRBJ1-2

CDR3: CASSIQLGNTIYF
DNA: TGTGCCAGCAGTATCCAGTTAGGAAACACCATATATTTT
D: .
V: TRBV27
size: .
J: TRBJ1-3

CDR3: CASSQIPGQGLNSEAFF
DNA: TGTGCCAGCTCACAGATCCCGGGACAGGGGCTGAACTCTGAAGCTTTCTTT
D: TRBD1
V: TRBV18
size: many
J: TRBJ1-1

CDR3: CASSLYRGQETQYF
DNA: TGCGCCAGCAGCCTATACAGGGGTCAAGAGACCCAGTACTTC
D: TRBD1
V: TRBV4-3
size: once
J: TRBJ2-5

CDR3: CASSFSGSDTQYF
DNA: TGTGCCAGCAGTTTCTCAGGTTCAGATACGCAGTATTTT
D: .
V: TRBV27
size: .
J: TRBJ2-3

CDR3: CASSQGGTGAEKLFF
DNA: TGCGCCAGCAGCCAAGGAGGGACAGGGGCTGAAAAACTGTTTTTT
D: TRBD1
V: TRBV4-1
size: few
J: TRBJ1-4

CDR3: CASSLAGAQETQYF
DNA: TGTGCCAGCAGCTTAGCGGGGGCACAAGAGACCCAGTACTTC
D: .
V: TRBV7-2
size: .
J: TRBJ2-5

CDR3: CASSQGLLAGVTDTQYF
DNA: TGTGCCAGCAGCCAAGGACTACTAGCGGGGGTCACAGATACGCAGTATTTT
D: TRBD2
V: TRBV14
size: .
J: TRBJ2-3

CDR3: CATSDRDRGHSGELFF
DNA: TGTGCCACCAGTGACCGGGACAGGGGGCACAGCGGGGAGCTGTTTTTT
D: TRBD1
V: TRBV24-1
size: .
J: TRBJ2-2

CDR3: CASSLAARTDTQYF
DNA: TGTGCCAGCAGCTTAGCGGCACGCACAGATACGCAGTATTTT
D: .
V: TRBV7-2
size: few
J: TRBJ2-3

CDR3: CASTRRGQDTEAFF
DNA: TGTGCCAGCACTCGGAGGGGGCAGGACACTGAAGCTTTCTTT
D: TRBD1
V: TRBV5-4
size: .
J: TRBJ1-1

CDR3: CASDRDTFVSGANVLTF
DNA: TGTGCCAGCGACCGGGACACCTTTGTTTCTGGGGCCAACGTCCTGACTTTC
D: .
V: TRBV2
size: .
J: TRBJ2-6

CDR3: CASSFLDRGLAKNIQYF
DNA: TGTGCCAGCAGCTTCCTCGACAGGGGGCTAGCCAAAAACATTCAGTACTTC
D: TRBD1
V: TRBV11-2
size: .
J: TRBJ2-4

CDR3: CASSVGIAGETQYF
DNA: TGTGCCAGCAGCGTAGGGATAGCCGGAGAGACCCAGTACTTC
D: .
V: TRBV9
size: few
J: TRBJ2-5

CDR3: CSALRGYQETQYF
DNA: TGCAGCGCCCTACGGGGGTACCAAGAGACCCAGTACTTC
D: .
V: TRBV29-1
size: once
J: TRBJ2-5

CDR3: CASSSGQGQGEAFF
DNA: TGCGCCAGCAGCTCCGGACAGGGTCAGGGTGAAGCTTTCTTT
D: TRBD1
V: TRBV5-1
size: .
J: TRBJ1-1

CDR3: CASSRELANYGYTF
DNA: TGTGCCAGCAGCCGGGAATTAGCTAACTATGGCTACACCTTC
D: .
V: TRBV2
size: .
J: TRBJ1-2

CDR3: CASSAGQGTEAFF
DNA: TGTGCCAGCAGCGCAGGACAGGGTACTGAAGCTTTCTTT
D: TRBD1
V: TRBV7-3
size: .
J: TRBJ1-1

CDR3: CATSVGASGAYEQYF
DNA: TGTGCCACCAGCGTGGGGGCTAGCGGGGCCTACGAGCAGTACTTC
D: TRBD2
V: TRBV15
size: .
J: TRBJ2-7